This paragraph reports one T cell receptor beta chain. The entry originates in a study of shared clonotypes between healthy human individuals. Study as a whole: CD4 naive cells filled three plates per donor, CD4 memory three, CD8 naive two and CD8 memory one.

Terminally differentiated effector memory CD45RA+ cells were left out of the naive CD8 fraction, which was CD45RO-negative and positively selected for CCR7. Germline CDR1 is SGHDT and CDR2 is YYEEEE. The length of the CDR3 is 11 residues. Trimming pared 4 bases from V and 6 bases from J, leaving 5 bases between. The repertoire was sequenced with immunoSEQ multiplex PCR; TCRdb's copy has only in-frame clones and lacks some. The data contain about 680,000 clones, just over 90% of them singletons. This clonotype originated in a man younger than 45 in good health. The chain employs TRBV5-6 and TRBJ2-1, with a possible D match to TRBD2 (5 bases). The sequencing input was naive CD8+ T cells sorted from blood. CDR3 sequence reads: CASSGLNEQFF. The CDR3 DNA reads as TGTGCCAGCAGCGGACTCAATGAGCAGTTCTTC.